Shown below are 15 T cell receptor beta chains from a single sample sequenced in a study of PD-L1 blockade in urothelial cancer. This sample's time point: pretreatment peripheral blood. Profiled with immunoSEQ multiplex PCR; TCRdb holds only in-frame clones, not every one. The sample has about 86,000 clones; approximately 81% are singletons. The source was PBMCs, collected around atezolizumab (anti-PD-L1) treatment. Receptors originate from a man aged 55 to 70 with urothelial cancer.

This clone was seen once. The chain links TRBV2 to TRBJ2-7; TRBD2 is a possible D gene (6 bases). This CDR3 has 15 residues. Germline assignment: CDR1 SNHLY and CDR2 FYNNEI. V lost 2 bases and J 3 bases, leaving 14 bases between the germline ends. CDR3 in DNA: TGTGCCAGCAGTGAATTGGGGGAGGCCTACTACGAGCAGTACTTC. Residues: CASSELGEAYYEQYF.

V gene TRBV9 combines with J gene TRBJ2-7, with 8 bases that match TRBD1. This CDR3 contains 19 residues. The ends lost 4 bases at V and 0 bases at J; junction bases unmatched: 18. Germline V gives CDR1 SGDLS, CDR2 YYNGEE. The DNA for the CDR3 is TGTGCCAGCAGCCCACGACAGGGGTTTAGCGGAGGTACCTCCTACGAGCAGTACTTC. This sequence encodes CASSPRQGFSGGTSYEQYF.

In this sample, this clone turned up a few times. The genes are TRBV30 and TRBJ1-6, with TRBD1 as a possible D gene (6 bases). This CDR3 is built from 13 residues. The germline gives CDR1 GTSNPN, CDR2 SVGIG (reference sequence). With 4 bases removed from V and 9 bases from J, the gap between germline ends came to 13 bases. CDR3 sequence: CAWMGQGSSPLHF. The CDR3 bases are TGTGCCTGGATGGGGCAGGGGTCTTCACCCCTCCACTTT. Based on the CDR3 plus reference TRBV30 and TRBJ1-6, the full variable domain is SQTIHQWPATLVQPVGSPLSLECTVEGTSNPNLYWYRQAAGRGLQLLFYSVGIGQISSEVPQNLSASRPQDRQFILSSKKLLLSDSGFYLCAWMGQGSSPLHFGNGTRLTVT.

The chain recombines TRBV19 with TRBJ1-3; TRBD1 is a possible D gene (5 bases). The CDR3 is made up of 15 amino acids. The V and J ends lost 6 bases and 0 bases respectively, with 12 bases between them. The germline V gene encodes CDR1 LNHDA and CDR2 SQIVND (reference sequence). The CDR3 loop reads CASSPQGYSGNTIYF. The CDR3 DNA is TGTGCCAGTAGCCCTCAGGGCTACTCTGGAAACACCATATATTTT.

V and J are TRBV4-1 and TRBJ1-3, with 8 bases matching TRBD1. J gave up 0 bases and V 2 bases, and 3 bases lay outside the gene matches. CDR1 and CDR2 from the germline V gene are MGHRA and YSYEKL. The CDR3 covers 16 residues. DNA for the CDR3: TGCGCCAGCAGCCAACCAACAGGGGGCTCTGGAAACACCATATATTTT. It codes for CASSQPTGGSGNTIYF.

Concerning this clone: The sample contains more than one DNA sequence encoding this CDR3. V is TRBV4-3 and J is TRBJ1-5, with a possible D match to TRBD1 (6 bases). The CDR3 runs 16 residues. The germline CDR1 and CDR2 sequences are LGHNA and YSLEER. Between the trimmed V and J ends, which lost 0 bases and 1 base, there was a span of 10 bases. This CDR3 is CASSQDRGGSNQPQHF. In DNA form, the CDR3 reads TGCGCCAGCAGCCAAGACAGGGGTGGGAGCAATCAGCCCCAGCATTTT.

This chain links TRBV9 with TRBJ1-4; 7 nucleotides agree with TRBD1. The CDR3 runs 18 residues. Germline CDR1 and CDR2: SGDLS and YYNGEE. Germline trimming cut 4 bases from V and 0 bases from J; bases unmatched to any gene: 12. The CDR3 DNA sequence: TGTGCCAGCAGCCGCCGACAGGGAGCGTCTGCAACTAATGAAAAACTGTTTTTT. Translated: CASSRRQGASATNEKLFF.

The chain's CDR3 is CASSLYGPGELFF. The CDR3 DNA follows: TGTGCCAGCTCACTTTATGGGCCCGGGGAGCTGTTTTTT. The V call is TRBV18, the J call TRBJ2-2; D gene uncertain. CDR1 is KGHSH and CDR2 is LQKENI in the germline V gene. The V gene lost 4 bases and the J gene lost 6 bases, with 9 bases spanning the gap. This CDR3 region has 13 residues.

This clone was counted only a few times. This chain uses TRBV4-2 with TRBJ2-1; D remains ambiguous. There are 15 residues in the CDR3. With 0 bases removed from V and 1 base from J, the gap between germline ends came to 7 bases. The V gene's germline CDR1 is LGHNA and CDR2 YNFKEQ. The CDR3 region has the DNA TGTGCCAGCAGCCAAGACAGTTTATCCTACAATGAGCAGTTCTTC. Amino acids: CASSQDSLSYNEQFF.

This clone was detected only once. The genes are TRBV5-8 and TRBJ1-1; 8 bases match TRBD1. J gave up 0 bases and V 5 bases, and 6 bases lay outside the gene matches. CDR3 length: 15 residues. Germline CDR1 and CDR2: SGHTS and YDEGEE. The CDR3 protein is CASSWTGWMNTEAFF. In DNA form, the CDR3 reads TGTGCCAGCAGTTGGACAGGGTGGATGAACACTGAAGCTTTCTTT.

The V gene is TRBV11-3, the J gene TRBJ1-1, with a tentative D call TRBD1 (5 bases). V was clipped by 2 bases and J by 5 bases, with 12 bases between them. The CDR3 is 14 residues long. From germline, CDR1 is SGHNT and CDR2 YENEEA. The CDR3, as DNA: TGTGCCAGCAGCTTATACTCGGGGGAGACTGAAGCTTTCTTT. This gives the protein CASSLYSGETEAFF.

The V call is TRBV30, the J call TRBJ2-1; D is unclear. The CDR3 extends over 11 amino acids. The germline gives CDR1 GTSNPN, CDR2 SVGIG (reference sequence). Trimming pared 4 bases from V and 7 bases from J, leaving 8 bases between. CDR3 amino acids: CAWTGSNEQFF. CDR3 coding DNA: TGTGCCTGGACAGGTAGTAATGAGCAGTTCTTC.

The chain uses TRBV2 and TRBJ1-2; 10 positions match TRBD1. The CDR3 is 14 residues long. The V segment lost 6 bases and the J segment 7 bases; nucleotides outside the gene matches: 8. Per the germline V gene, CDR1 is SNHLY and CDR2 is FYNNEI. CDR3 DNA: TGTGCCAGCAGGGGACAGGGGAGTTCATCTGGCTACACCTTC. It is translated as CASRGQGSSSGYTF.

The chain couples TRBV5-1 to TRBJ2-1; D is unresolved. The germline V gene encodes CDR1 SGHRS and CDR2 YFSETQ. This CDR3 is 16 amino acids long. Trimming shortened V by 4 bases and J by 0 bases, and 14 bases separated the two germline ends. The CDR3 bases are TGCGCCAGCAGCATGAGACTCTCAAGCTCCTACAATGAGCAGTTCTTC. Translating gives CASSMRLSSSYNEQFF.

The chain combines TRBV5-6 with TRBJ1-5; no clear D. Between the trimmed V and J ends, which lost 2 bases and 0 bases, there was a span of 18 bases. Germline V gene data show CDR1 as SGHDT and CDR2 as YYEEEE. There are 18 residues in the CDR3. CDR3 DNA: TGTGCCAGCAGCTTATGGAGGGAAGCCCTTTATAGCAATCAGCCCCAGCATTTT. It is translated as CASSLWREALYSNQPQHF.